What follows are 9 T cell receptor beta chains derived from one specimen sequenced in a study of PD-L1 blockade in urothelial cancer. Time point meaning: peripheral blood 6 weeks after treatment start. The repertoire was sequenced with immunoSEQ multiplex PCR; TCRdb's copy has only in-frame clones and lacks some. Seen here are about 120,000 clones, about 82% observed once, and the top ten hold 2.4%. The source material was PBMCs, sampled around atezolizumab (anti-PD-L1) treatment. These receptors originate from a man in his fifties with urothelial cancer.

V gene TRBV11-3 combines with J gene TRBJ2-2; D possibly corresponds to TRBD1 (5 bases). The CDR3 sequence is 15 residues long. CDR1 SGHNT and CDR2 YENEEA come from the germline V gene. V was shortened by 1 base and J by 7 bases, with 13 bases between the two germline ends. CDR3 bases: TGTGCCAGCAGCTTAGGAGGCCCCAGGGTCGGGGAGCTGTTTTTT. Protein sequence: CASSLGGPRVGELFF.

The chain carries TRBV15 and TRBJ1-1, with D tentatively TRBD1 (6 bases). The CDR3 covers 14 residues. The germline V and J ends were trimmed by 4 bases and 1 base, with 10 bases remaining between them. Germline V gene lookup returns CDR1 LNHNV and CDR2 YYDKDF (reference sequence). CDR3 nucleotides: TGTGCCACCAGCATCGGGACATGGAACACTGAAGCTTTCTTT. Protein sequence: CATSIGTWNTEAFF.

CDR3: CASSSPTGEGGYTF. The CDR3, as DNA: TGTGCCAGCAGTTCCCCCACCGGCGAGGGTGGCTACACCTTC. The V gene is TRBV7-9, the J gene TRBJ1-2; unclear D gene. V dropped 6 bases and J dropped 7 bases, with 18 bases sitting between them. Germline-derived CDR1 and CDR2 are SEHNR and FQNEAQ (reference sequence). The CDR3 covers 14 residues.

This clone was detected only once. J is TRBJ2-1 and V is TRBV29-1; D is perhaps TRBD2 (5 bases). The length of the CDR3 is 14 residues. Germline loops: CDR1 SQVTM, CDR2 ANQGSEA. V shed 4 bases and J shed 3 bases, with 13 bases lying between them. The CDR3 is CSVGQRFVYNEQFF. CDR3 in DNA: TGCAGCGTTGGCCAGCGGTTCGTCTACAATGAGCAGTTCTTC.

This chain connects TRBV5-6 to TRBJ1-1; D is uncertain. The length of the CDR3 is 13 residues. V lost 3 bases to trimming and J lost 6 bases, with 12 bases between them. CDR1 and CDR2 from the germline V gene are SGHDT and YYEEEE. The CDR3, as DNA: TGTGCCAGCAGCTCTACAGCTCGCGCTGAAGCTTTCTTT. Protein product: CASSSTARAEAFF.

The chain combines TRBV15 with TRBJ2-1, with no clear D. Germline V gene sequence: CDR1 LNHNV, CDR2 YYDKDF (reference sequence). The CDR3 covers 17 residues. The V end was cut by 1 base, the J end by 0 bases, with 13 bases between. The CDR3 sequence is CATSRVLGAGSYNEQFF. DNA for the CDR3: TGTGCCACCAGCAGAGTCCTCGGAGCTGGCTCCTACAATGAGCAGTTCTTC.

This chain connects TRBV5-1 to TRBJ2-5; possible D gene TRBD2, 5 bases. CDR1 SGHRS and CDR2 YFSETQ come from the germline V gene. V was clipped by 3 bases and J by 4 bases, with 16 bases between them. The CDR3 is 15 amino acids. In DNA, the CDR3 is TGCGCCAGCAGCTCTGAACTAGACCCCCTAGAGACCCAGTACTTC. Its translation is CASSSELDPLETQYF.

This chain connects TRBV19 to TRBJ1-3; D perhaps matches TRBD1 (5 bases). The V gene's germline CDR1 is LNHDA and CDR2 SQIVND (reference sequence). This CDR3 is 14 amino acids long. The germline V and J ends were trimmed by 4 bases and 3 bases, with 10 bases remaining between them. The CDR3 loop reads CASSTGGDGNTIYF. CDR3 sequence (DNA): TGTGCCAGTAGTACCGGGGGTGATGGAAACACCATATATTTT. The full variable domain, in which reference TRBV19 and TRBJ1-3 provide the parts outside the CDR3, is DGGITQSPKYLFRKEGQNVTLSCEQNLNHDAMYWYRQDPGQGLRLIYYSQIVNDFQKGDIAEGYSVSREKKESFPLTVTSAQKNPTAFYLCASSTGGDGNTIYFGEGSWLTVV.

The V gene is TRBV7-9, the J gene TRBJ2-1, with a possible D match to TRBD2 (6 bases). Trimming took off 5 bases at V and 0 bases at J, with 14 bases between the two ends. Germline CDR1 SEHNR, CDR2 FQNEAQ (reference sequence). This CDR3 comprises 16 residues. The CDR3 DNA sequence: TGTGCCAGCAGCCATAGGGACGGGAGCTCCTACAATGAGCAGTTCTTC. It yields the protein CASSHRDGSSYNEQFF. The full variable domain, in which reference TRBV7-9 and TRBJ2-1 provide the parts outside the CDR3, is DTGVSQNPRHKITKRGQNVTFRCDPISEHNRLYWYRQTLGQGPEFLTYFQNEAQLEKSRLLSDRFSAERPKGSFSTLEIQRTEQGDSAMYLCASSHRDGSSYNEQFFGPGTRLTVL.